Listed below are T cell receptor beta chains from one sample, sequenced in a study of blood T cell repertoires in COVID-19. Assay: immunoSEQ multiplex PCR; the TCRdb copy retains only in-frame clones and omits some. The table includes about 300,000 clones, around 89% detected once. Material: peripheral blood. These receptor sequences come from a woman aged 30 to 39 with COVID-19, enrolled during active disease. Both conserved end residues are part of each CDR3. Each record gives: D gene, clone size, V gene, J gene, CDR3 protein, CDR3 DNA. A D gene is named only where the DNA matches it firmly. The listing skips clone size in some rows; elsewhere it reads once, few, many or a size class.

>.|.|TRBV6-5|TRBJ1-5
CAFRARGNQPQHF
TGTGCTTTCAGGGCCCGGGGGAATCAGCCCCAGCATTTT
>.|.|TRBV28|TRBJ1-2
CASSLLGSGGNYGYTF
TGTGCCAGCAGTTTATTGGGGTCGGGGGGAAACTATGGCTACACCTTC
>.|.|TRBV11-3|TRBJ2-3
CASSLQGPADTQYF
TGTGCCAGCAGCTTACAGGGTCCCGCAGATACGCAGTATTTT
>.|once|TRBV7-3|TRBJ2-3
CASSQEGTSTDTQYF
TGTGCCAGCAGCCAGGAGGGAACTAGCACAGATACGCAGTATTTT
>TRBD1|.|TRBV3-1/TRBV3-2|TRBJ2-1
CASSLWDRGNEQFF
TGTGCCAGCAGTCTTTGGGACAGGGGCAATGAGCAGTTCTTC
>TRBD1|once|TRBV2|TRBJ2-1
CASSYQGAGNEQFF
TGTGCCAGCAGTTACCAGGGGGCTGGCAATGAGCAGTTCTTC
>.|.|TRBV4-1|TRBJ1-1
CASSQDVRGAEAFF
TGCGCCAGCAGCCAAGATGTCAGGGGTGCTGAAGCTTTCTTT
>.|.|TRBV5-1|TRBJ1-1
CASSLVGGGVNTEAFF
TGCGCCAGCAGCTTGGTGGGGGGAGGTGTGAACACTGAAGCTTTCTTT
>.|.|TRBV15|TRBJ1-2
CATSRGPRGLNYGYTF
TGTGCCACCAGCAGAGGTCCTCGGGGTCTGAACTATGGCTACACCTTC
>.|.|TRBV19|TRBJ1-1
CASSIEGLTEAFF
TGTGCCAGTAGTATAGAGGGCCTCACTGAAGCTTTCTTT
>TRBD1|.|TRBV7-2|TRBJ1-1
CASGRRTGLLNTEAFF
TGTGCCAGCGGACGTCGGACAGGGTTACTGAACACTGAAGCTTTCTTT
>TRBD1|.|TRBV6-5|TRBJ1-6
CASSLDRDSYNSPLHF
TGTGCCAGCAGTTTAGACAGGGACTCCTATAATTCACCCCTCCACTTT
>.|once|TRBV11-2|TRBJ1-2
CASRLTGNYGYTF
TGTGCCAGCAGGTTGACAGGAAACTATGGCTACACCTTC
>.|.|TRBV11-3|TRBJ2-7
CASSLTVYEQYF
TGTGCCAGCAGCTTGACAGTCTACGAGCAGTACTTC
>.|.|TRBV12-3/TRBV12-4|TRBJ1-2
CASSQNYGYTF
TGTGCCAGCAGCCAAAACTATGGCTACACCTTC
>.|.|TRBV18|TRBJ1-2
CASSPLIDSMNGYTF
TGTGCCAGCTCACCGTTAATCGACAGTATGAATGGCTACACCTTC
>.|.|TRBV25-1|TRBJ2-1
CASSPGLNNEQFF
TGTGCCAGCAGTCCAGGGTTGAACAATGAGCAGTTCTTC
>TRBD1|.|TRBV6-5|TRBJ2-7
CASSYGPGQGVYEQYF
TGTGCCAGCAGTTACGGACCGGGACAGGGGGTTTACGAGCAGTACTTC
>TRBD1|few|TRBV11-3|TRBJ1-1
CASSPRQGANIEAFF
TGTGCCAGCAGCCCCCGACAGGGGGCAAACATTGAAGCTTTCTTT
>TRBD1|.|TRBV5-1|TRBJ1-5
CASSLGQGQPQHF
TGCGCCAGCAGCTTGGGACAGGGTCAGCCCCAGCATTTT
>.|.|TRBV9|TRBJ2-3
CASSVGVGALTDTQYF
TGTGCCAGCAGCGTAGGCGTAGGGGCACTCACAGATACGCAGTATTTT
>.|.|TRBV5-6|TRBJ2-5
CASSLIRTVQETQYF
TGTGCCAGCAGCCTCATAAGGACAGTACAAGAGACCCAGTACTTC
>.|.|TRBV5-1|TRBJ2-2
CASSLSQAGTGELFF
TGCGCCAGCAGCTTGTCCCAGGCCGGCACCGGGGAGCTGTTTTTT
>TRBD1|.|TRBV19|TRBJ1-1
CASRTGGSRNTEAFF
TGTGCCAGTAGGACAGGGGGCTCAAGGAACACTGAAGCTTTCTTT
>.|.|TRBV4-2|TRBJ1-3
CASSQGAGALGNTIYF
TGTGCCAGCAGCCAGGGGGCAGGGGCCCTCGGAAACACCATATATTTT
>TRBD1|.|TRBV9|TRBJ1-2
CASSPRTGNYGYTF
TGTGCCAGCAGCCCAAGGACAGGGAACTATGGCTACACCTTC
>TRBD2|.|TRBV5-4|TRBJ2-3
CASRPGLAGAGDTQYF
TGTGCCAGCAGACCGGGACTAGCGGGGGCCGGAGATACGCAGTATTTT
>.|.|TRBV4-1|TRBJ1-5
CASSQGNLGDQPQHF
TGCGCCAGCAGCCAAGGTAATCTCGGAGATCAGCCCCAGCATTTT
>.|.|TRBV15|TRBJ2-5
CATSPRIGGETQYF
TGTGCCACCAGCCCCCGGATCGGGGGTGAGACCCAGTACTTC
>.|.|TRBV27|TRBJ1-5
CASSLWAGQPQHF
TGTGCCAGCAGTTTATGGGCGGGTCAGCCCCAGCATTTT
>TRBD1|.|TRBV5-6|TRBJ1-1
CASSEPGQKNTEAFF
TGTGCCAGCAGCGAGCCGGGACAGAAGAACACTGAAGCTTTCTTT
>.|.|TRBV5-1|TRBJ1-6
CASSPGHRNSPLHF
TGCGCCAGCAGCCCGGGACATCGTAATTCACCCCTCCACTTT
>TRBD1|.|TRBV4-2|TRBJ1-1
CASSQVGETGGSEAFF
TGTGCCAGCAGCCAAGTTGGCGAGACAGGGGGATCTGAAGCTTTCTTT
>TRBD2|.|TRBV29-1|TRBJ2-5
CSVVKIAGGLQRETQYF
TGCAGCGTGGTCAAGATAGCGGGGGGGCTTCAACGGGAGACCCAGTACTTC
>.|.|TRBV18|TRBJ1-2
CASSPQTGISEGYTF
TGTGCCAGCTCCCCTCAGACCGGCATTTCGGAGGGCTACACCTTC
>.|.|TRBV6-5|TRBJ1-2
CASSPRTAYGYTF
TGTGCCAGCAGTCCCCGGACAGCCTATGGCTACACCTTC
>TRBD1|.|TRBV2|TRBJ1-2
CASRQVGGTAIYGYTF
TGTGCCAGCAGACAAGTAGGGGGGACAGCGATCTATGGCTACACCTTC
>.|once|TRBV5-4|TRBJ1-1
CASSLARGPEAFF
TGTGCCAGCAGCTTGGCCAGGGGACCTGAAGCTTTCTTT
>.|.|TRBV2|TRBJ1-5
CASSEASYGSNQPQHF
TGTGCCAGCAGTGAGGCTTCATATGGTAGCAATCAGCCCCAGCATTTT
>TRBD1|.|TRBV28|TRBJ1-5
CASRSRGGNQPQHF
TGTGCCAGCAGATCCAGGGGGGGCAATCAGCCCCAGCATTTT
>TRBD1|.|TRBV2|TRBJ1-1
CASREKQGSTEAFF
TGTGCCAGCAGGGAAAAACAGGGGAGCACTGAAGCTTTCTTT
>.|.|TRBV6-5|TRBJ1-1
CASGQGLLNTEAFF
TGTGCCAGCGGTCAGGGATTGTTGAACACTGAAGCTTTCTTT
>.|.|TRBV6-5|TRBJ2-3
CASSFRDSGWGTQYF
TGTGCCAGCAGTTTCCGGGACTCTGGGTGGGGTACGCAGTATTTT
>TRBD2|.|TRBV3-1/TRBV3-2|TRBJ2-5
CASSQDRTSGVGETQYF
TGTGCCAGCAGCCAAGATCGGACTAGCGGGGTGGGGGAGACCCAGTACTTC
>TRBD1|.|TRBV7-9|TRBJ1-4
CASSRGTGTLGEEKLFF
TGTGCCAGCAGCCGCGGGACAGGGACACTGGGGGAAGAAAAACTGTTTTTT
>.|.|TRBV19|TRBJ1-1
CASRSGSIPEAFF
TGTGCCAGTAGATCAGGGTCGATCCCTGAAGCTTTCTTT
>TRBD1|.|TRBV5-1|TRBJ1-2
CASSLGQGRDYGYTF
TGCGCCAGCAGCTTAGGACAGGGCAGGGACTATGGCTACACCTTC
>TRBD1|.|TRBV6-4|TRBJ1-2
CASSDSDRDRSGYTF
TGTGCCAGCAGTGACTCCGACAGGGACAGGTCAGGCTACACCTTC
>.|.|TRBV7-2|TRBJ2-2
CASSFGNGELFF
TGTGCCAGCAGCTTCGGGAACGGGGAGCTGTTTTTT
>.|.|TRBV3-1/TRBV3-2|TRBJ2-5
CASRPRRRQETQYF
TGTGCCAGCAGACCCCGTCGCAGGCAAGAGACCCAGTACTTC
>.|.|TRBV9|TRBJ2-4
CASSPRSGGEAKNIQYF
TGTGCCAGCAGCCCCCGTAGCGGTGGGGAGGCCAAAAACATTCAGTACTTC